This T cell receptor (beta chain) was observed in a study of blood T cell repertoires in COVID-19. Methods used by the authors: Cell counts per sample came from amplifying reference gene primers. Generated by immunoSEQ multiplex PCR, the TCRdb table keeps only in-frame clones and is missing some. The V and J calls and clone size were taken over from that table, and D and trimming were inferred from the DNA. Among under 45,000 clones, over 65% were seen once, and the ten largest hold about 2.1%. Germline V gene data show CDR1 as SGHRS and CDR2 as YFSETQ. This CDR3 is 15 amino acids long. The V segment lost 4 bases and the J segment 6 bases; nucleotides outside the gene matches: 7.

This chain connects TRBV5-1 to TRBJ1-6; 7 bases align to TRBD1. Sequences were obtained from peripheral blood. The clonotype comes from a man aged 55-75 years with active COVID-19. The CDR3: CASSLDRVGNSPLHF. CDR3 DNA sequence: TGCGCCAGCAGCCTCGACAGGGTCGGTAATTCACCCCTCCACTTT.